This is a list of T cell receptor beta chains from one sample in a study of cytomegalovirus exposure and HLA in healthy donors. The protocol was immunoSEQ multiplex PCR, while the TCRdb copy is restricted to in-frame clones and leaves out a portion. The table records about 130,000 clones, 60% to 80% of them present only once. Sequencing was carried out using PBMCs. These receptors all stem from a man aged 30-40 years in good health and CMV-seronegative. Each CDR3 is given with its conserved first and last residue. The D gene is left open where the match is weak. Clone size appears in some rows only: once, few, many, or a class for an expanded clone.

V gene: TRBV13; J gene: TRBJ2-1; clone size: once; CDR3 length: 16; D gene: -; CDR3 protein: CASSPADSRSYNEQFF; CDR3 DNA: TGTGCCAGCAGCCCAGCGGACAGCCGCTCCTACAATGAGCAGTTCTTC
V gene: TRBV10-3; J gene: TRBJ2-7; clone size: -; CDR3 length: 14; D gene: TRBD1; CDR3 protein: CAISPGDRAYEQYF; CDR3 DNA: TGTGCCATCAGTCCAGGGGACAGGGCATACGAGCAGTACTTC
V gene: TRBV5-1; J gene: TRBJ2-7; clone size: few; CDR3 length: 15; D gene: TRBD2; CDR3 protein: CASRPNSGMLYEQYF; CDR3 DNA: TGCGCCAGCAGACCAAATAGCGGGATGCTCTACGAGCAGTACTTC
V gene: TRBV30; J gene: TRBJ2-6; clone size: -; CDR3 length: 17; D gene: TRBD2; CDR3 protein: CAWSGYEAGRGANVLTF; CDR3 DNA: TGTGCCTGGAGTGGTTACGAAGCCGGGAGGGGGGCCAACGTCCTGACTTTC
V gene: TRBV28; J gene: TRBJ2-7; clone size: -; CDR3 length: 16; D gene: TRBD2; CDR3 protein: CASRPRLAGKAYEQYF; CDR3 DNA: TGTGCCAGCAGGCCTCGACTAGCGGGCAAAGCCTACGAGCAGTACTTC
V gene: TRBV20-1; J gene: TRBJ1-2; clone size: few; CDR3 length: 11; D gene: -; CDR3 protein: CSASPGYGYTF; CDR3 DNA: TGCAGTGCTTCCCCCGGCTATGGCTACACCTTC
V gene: TRBV27; J gene: TRBJ2-7; clone size: -; CDR3 length: 15; D gene: TRBD1; CDR3 protein: CASSLGGTGAYEQYF; CDR3 DNA: TGTGCCAGCAGTTTAGGGGGGACAGGGGCCTACGAGCAGTACTTC
V gene: TRBV6-6; J gene: TRBJ2-7; clone size: -; CDR3 length: 15; D gene: -; CDR3 protein: CASSYSPKGYYEQYF; CDR3 DNA: TGTGCCAGCAGTTACTCACCCAAGGGGTACTACGAGCAGTACTTC
V gene: TRBV2; J gene: TRBJ2-1; clone size: -; CDR3 length: 13; D gene: -; CDR3 protein: CASSEHPNNEQFF; CDR3 DNA: TGTGCCAGCAGTGAACATCCAAACAATGAGCAGTTCTTC
V gene: TRBV5-8; J gene: TRBJ2-3; clone size: -; CDR3 length: 14; D gene: -; CDR3 protein: CASSLDRVTDTQYF; CDR3 DNA: TGTGCCAGCAGCTTGGACAGGGTAACAGATACGCAGTATTTT
V gene: TRBV18; J gene: TRBJ1-1; clone size: -; CDR3 length: 14; D gene: TRBD1; CDR3 protein: CASSEQGVNTEAFF; CDR3 DNA: TGTGCCAGCTCAGAACAGGGGGTGAACACTGAAGCTTTCTTT
V gene: TRBV18; J gene: TRBJ1-1; clone size: -; CDR3 length: 14; D gene: TRBD1; CDR3 protein: CASSPQGQPRESFF; CDR3 DNA: TGTGCCAGCTCACCCCAGGGACAGCCCCGTGAGTCTTTCTTT
V gene: TRBV6-4; J gene: TRBJ2-2; clone size: -; CDR3 length: 13; D gene: -; CDR3 protein: CASSDFYTGELFF; CDR3 DNA: TGTGCCAGCAGTGACTTCTACACCGGGGAGCTGTTTTTT
V gene: TRBV6-5; J gene: TRBJ1-5; clone size: once; CDR3 length: 13; D gene: -; CDR3 protein: CASRLGGNQPQHF; CDR3 DNA: TGTGCCAGCAGGCTAGGTGGCAATCAGCCCCAGCATTTT
V gene: TRBV13; J gene: TRBJ2-1; clone size: few; CDR3 length: 16; D gene: -; CDR3 protein: CASSLSGGVRNGEQFF; CDR3 DNA: TGTGCCAGCAGCTTATCCGGGGGAGTAAGAAATGGTGAGCAGTTCTTC
V gene: TRBV6-1; J gene: TRBJ2-5; clone size: -; CDR3 length: 16; D gene: TRBD1; CDR3 protein: CASSARQRQGQETQYF; CDR3 DNA: TGTGCCAGCAGTGCACGCCAACGACAGGGACAAGAGACCCAGTACTTC
V gene: TRBV7-2; J gene: TRBJ2-3; clone size: -; CDR3 length: 15; D gene: TRBD2; CDR3 protein: CASSGTSGRADTQYF; CDR3 DNA: TGTGCCAGCAGTGGGACTAGCGGGAGAGCAGATACGCAGTATTTT
V gene: TRBV5-6; J gene: TRBJ2-7; clone size: -; CDR3 length: 15; D gene: -; CDR3 protein: CASSLAAGNSYEQYF; CDR3 DNA: TGTGCCAGCAGCTTGGCTGCAGGGAACTCCTACGAGCAGTACTTC
V gene: TRBV5-1; J gene: TRBJ2-7; clone size: -; CDR3 length: 14; D gene: -; CDR3 protein: CASSLDLELEEQYF; CDR3 DNA: TGCGCCAGCAGCTTGGACCTAGAGTTGGAAGAGCAGTACTTC
V gene: TRBV5-6; J gene: TRBJ1-5; clone size: -; CDR3 length: 13; D gene: TRBD1; CDR3 protein: CASSMGQGQPQHF; CDR3 DNA: TGTGCCAGCAGCATGGGACAGGGTCAGCCCCAGCATTTT
V gene: TRBV9; J gene: TRBJ2-1; clone size: -; CDR3 length: 16; D gene: TRBD1; CDR3 protein: CASSVGGTVQHNEQFF; CDR3 DNA: TGTGCCAGCAGCGTAGGGGGGACAGTCCAACACAATGAGCAGTTCTTC
V gene: TRBV6-5; J gene: TRBJ2-5; clone size: -; CDR3 length: 15; D gene: -; CDR3 protein: CASTPSRGGAETQYF; CDR3 DNA: TGTGCCAGCACTCCCTCCCGCGGGGGCGCGGAGACCCAGTACTTC
V gene: TRBV7-8; J gene: TRBJ2-3; clone size: -; CDR3 length: 13; D gene: -; CDR3 protein: CASSFISTDTQYF; CDR3 DNA: TGTGCCAGCAGCTTTATCAGCACAGATACGCAGTATTTT
V gene: TRBV7-3; J gene: TRBJ2-3; clone size: few; CDR3 length: 16; D gene: -; CDR3 protein: CASRSSGGLSADTQYF; CDR3 DNA: TGTGCCAGCAGATCCTCAGGGGGACTCTCCGCGGATACGCAGTATTTT
V gene: TRBV27; J gene: TRBJ2-7; clone size: -; CDR3 length: 14; D gene: TRBD2; CDR3 protein: CASSLAAGVVEQYF; CDR3 DNA: TGTGCCAGCAGTTTAGCCGCGGGAGTCGTCGAGCAGTACTTC
V gene: TRBV6-1; J gene: TRBJ2-5; clone size: -; CDR3 length: 16; D gene: TRBD2; CDR3 protein: CASSVRLAGSQETQYF; CDR3 DNA: TGTGCCAGCAGTGTAAGGCTAGCGGGCAGCCAAGAGACCCAGTACTTC
V gene: TRBV6-1; J gene: TRBJ2-7; clone size: -; CDR3 length: 11; D gene: TRBD1; CDR3 protein: CASTDRVPQYF; CDR3 DNA: TGTGCCAGCACAGACAGGGTACCGCAGTACTTC
V gene: TRBV30; J gene: TRBJ1-2; clone size: -; CDR3 length: 13; D gene: -; CDR3 protein: CAWSVQGDNGYTF; CDR3 DNA: TGTGCCTGGAGTGTACAAGGGGACAATGGCTACACCTTC
V gene: TRBV30; J gene: TRBJ1-4; clone size: -; CDR3 length: 15; D gene: TRBD1; CDR3 protein: CAWSRGDRTNEKLFF; CDR3 DNA: TGTGCCTGGAGCCGAGGGGACAGAACCAATGAAAAACTGTTTTTT
V gene: TRBV6-1; J gene: TRBJ1-2; clone size: -; CDR3 length: 14; D gene: TRBD1; CDR3 protein: CASSRDREDYGYTF; CDR3 DNA: TGTGCCAGCAGCCGGGACAGGGAAGACTATGGCTACACCTTC
V gene: TRBV27; J gene: TRBJ1-3; clone size: -; CDR3 length: 16; D gene: -; CDR3 protein: CASSSASGVTGNTIYF; CDR3 DNA: TGTGCCAGCAGTTCCGCATCCGGGGTAACTGGAAACACCATATATTTT
V gene: TRBV29-1; J gene: TRBJ2-7; clone size: -; CDR3 length: 14; D gene: TRBD2; CDR3 protein: CSVGEGGSFYEQYF; CDR3 DNA: TGCAGCGTCGGGGAGGGCGGGAGTTTTTACGAGCAGTACTTC
V gene: TRBV30; J gene: TRBJ2-7; clone size: -; CDR3 length: 15; D gene: -; CDR3 protein: CAWSLLRTQNYEQYF; CDR3 DNA: TGTGCCTGGAGTCTCTTGAGGACACAGAACTACGAGCAGTACTTC
V gene: TRBV28; J gene: TRBJ2-3; clone size: -; CDR3 length: 14; D gene: -; CDR3 protein: CASIPAGSTDTQYF; CDR3 DNA: TGTGCCAGCATCCCGGCGGGTAGCACAGATACGCAGTATTTT
V gene: TRBV2; J gene: TRBJ2-1; clone size: -; CDR3 length: 16; D gene: TRBD2; CDR3 protein: CASSEGLAGDINEQFF; CDR3 DNA: TGTGCCAGCAGTGAGGGACTAGCGGGAGATATCAATGAGCAGTTCTTC
V gene: TRBV21-1; J gene: TRBJ2-2; clone size: -; CDR3 length: 18; D gene: -; CDR3 protein: CASSKVRSGTGGGGELFF; CDR3 DNA: TGTGCCAGCAGCAAAGTCCGGTCCGGGACAGGGGGCGGGGGGGAGCTGTTTTTT
V gene: TRBV18; J gene: TRBJ2-3; clone size: -; CDR3 length: 15; D gene: TRBD1; CDR3 protein: CASSQPRQGPDTQYF; CDR3 DNA: TGTGCCAGCTCACAACCCCGACAGGGTCCGGATACGCAGTATTTT
V gene: TRBV5-1; J gene: TRBJ2-7; clone size: -; CDR3 length: 15; D gene: TRBD1; CDR3 protein: CASSLGGAESYEQYF; CDR3 DNA: TGCGCCAGCAGTTTAGGGGGCGCGGAGTCCTACGAGCAGTACTTC